This T cell receptor beta chain was recorded in a study of blood T cell repertoires in COVID-19. Study-level background: The United States, Italy and Spain were the sources of the acute and convalescent COVID-19 samples. T cells, B-cell-depleted T cells, or PBMCs provided the cDNA or gDNA that served as material.

Under the authors' procedure: The assay estimated nucleated cells by amplifying reference gene primers. Clones were sequenced by immunoSEQ multiplex PCR, and TCRdb holds only the in-frame ones, with some missing. Clone size and V and J calls were adopted from that table, with D and trimming inferred from the DNA. The sample carries around 430,000 clones, about 91% recorded once. The sequence was obtained from a woman aged 45-65 years with COVID-19, enrolled during active disease. The specimen was peripheral blood.

CDR3 coding DNA: TGTGCCAGCAGCCACATGGGTCGGGGGGCCTACGAGCAGTACTTC. Residues: CASSHMGRGAYEQYF. V is TRBV3-1 (or the pseudogene TRBV3-2) and J is TRBJ2-7; 7 nucleotides match TRBD2. The germline V gene encodes CDR1 LGHDT and CDR2 YNNKEL (reference sequence). The CDR3 covers 15 residues. J was trimmed by 2 bases and V by 3 bases; bases with no gene match: 7.